This entry is about one T cell receptor (beta chain). Its antigen is still unknown. Clones were sequenced by immunoSEQ multiplex PCR, and TCRdb holds only the in-frame ones, with some missing. The sample contains tens of thousands of clones, 90% of which appear only once. With 7 bases clipped from V and 8 bases from J, the junction kept 11 bases outside the gene matches. The germline gives CDR1 KGHSY, CDR2 FQNENV. This CDR3 spans 14 amino acids. This sample's time point: cycle 4 day 1 (C4D1), after less than 7 weeks of nivolumab. Patients all relapsed after autologous stem cell transplantation, and there was variation in brentuximab vedotin exposure. The data are from a study of PD-1 blockade in classical Hodgkin lymphoma. General study points: Sources of repertoire differences remain undefined, possibly disease activity or prior therapy. Exclusion applied to patients who initiated nivolumab less than 1 year following ASCT. Newly diagnosed patients had baseline TCR diversity that was reportedly lower than that of healthy donors.

Sequenced material: peripheral blood mononuclear cells (PBMCs), taken before the fourth cycle of nivolumab. This TCR derives from a human donor with classical Hodgkin lymphoma. The chain joins TRBV16 to TRBJ1-5, with TRBD1 identical over 7 bases. The CDR3 region has the DNA TGTGCCAGCACCGTCATTGGGGGACAGAAGCCCCAGCATTTT. As protein: CASTVIGGQKPQHF.